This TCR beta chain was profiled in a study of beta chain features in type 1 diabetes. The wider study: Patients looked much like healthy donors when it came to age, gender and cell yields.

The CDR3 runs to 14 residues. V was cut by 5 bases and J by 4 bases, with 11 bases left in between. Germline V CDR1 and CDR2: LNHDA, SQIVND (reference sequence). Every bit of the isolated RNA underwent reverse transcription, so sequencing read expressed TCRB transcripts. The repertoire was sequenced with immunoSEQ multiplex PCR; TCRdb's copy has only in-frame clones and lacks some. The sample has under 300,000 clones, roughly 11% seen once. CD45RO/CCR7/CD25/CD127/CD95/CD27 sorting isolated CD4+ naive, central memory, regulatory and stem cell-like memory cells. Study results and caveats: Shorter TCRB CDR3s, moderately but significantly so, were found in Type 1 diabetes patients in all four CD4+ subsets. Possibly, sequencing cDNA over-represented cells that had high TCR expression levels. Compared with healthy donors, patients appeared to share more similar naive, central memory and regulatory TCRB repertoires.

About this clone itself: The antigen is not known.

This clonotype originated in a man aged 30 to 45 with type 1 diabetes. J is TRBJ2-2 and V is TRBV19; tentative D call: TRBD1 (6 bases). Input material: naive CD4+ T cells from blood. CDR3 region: CASSLDRLTGELFF. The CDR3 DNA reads TGTGCCAGTAGTCTTGACAGGCTCACCGGGGAGCTGTTTTTT.